A selection of T cell receptor beta chains follows, all from one sample in a study of blood T cells in healthy people across ages. TCRdb re-analysed the 5' RACE reads in MiXCR, keeping a single row per CDR3 protein. The sample yields roughly 930,000 distinct CDR3 sequences, around 48% seen once. The sample taken for sequencing was blood. The source of these receptors is a man aged 30 to 45 in good health. Both conserved end residues are part of each CDR3.

v_gene	j_gene	CDR3aa
TRBV7-9	-	CASSFKRGGPTETQYF
TRBV28	TRBJ2-1	CASSLRGLAGSGNEQFF
TRBV6-2/TRBV6-3	TRBJ2-5	CASSYAGLAALQETQYF
TRBV3-1	-	CASSQGTGNQYEQYF
TRBV29-1	TRBJ1-2	CSVEVITGYGYTF
TRBV29-1	TRBJ1-1	CSVLGGRVTEAFF
TRBV20-1	TRBJ1-2	CSAPPTGMLDYGYTF
TRBV6-5	TRBJ2-2	CASTPTTIFNTGELFF
TRBV20-1	TRBJ2-7	CSAHSGTVSYEQYF
TRBV20-1	TRBJ2-5	CSAILNRIQGTQYF
TRBV6-5	TRBJ2-1	CASSYSPSGGHAEQFF
TRBV7-9	TRBJ2-7	CASSYAADEQYF
TRBV4-2	TRBJ2-1	CASSQDPTEQFF
TRBV5-1	TRBJ2-1	CASSSTAKIGDEQFF
TRBV6-1	TRBJ1-2	CASSATGTGANYGYTF
TRBV6-1	TRBJ2-1	CASTRDVPTYNEQFF
TRBV4-3	TRBJ1-1	CASSQGGQGVPEAFF
TRBV12-3/TRBV12-4	TRBJ1-1	CASSRQGGAAMNTEAFF
TRBV12-3/TRBV12-4	TRBJ2-3	CASSLMGGVTDTQYF
TRBV5-6	TRBJ1-2	CASSLPPAGFYGYTF
TRBV4-2	TRBJ2-5	CASSQVQAADIGTQYF
TRBV30	TRBJ2-3	CACAGGRADTQYF
TRBV6-5	TRBJ2-1	CASSYVVAGGPSEQFF
TRBV18	TRBJ2-7	CASSPPGLAGGEQYF
TRBV4-1	TRBJ2-3	CAGSSGYRADTQYF
TRBV6-2/TRBV6-3	TRBJ2-1	CASSEDHYNEQFF
TRBV29-1	TRBJ2-3	CSVATGFEIGTQYF
TRBV7-3	TRBJ2-1	CASSLITSGAGEQFF
TRBV20-1	TRBJ2-7	CSARVRDRGSYEQYF
TRBV15	TRBJ2-6	CATRDSGANVLTF
TRBV7-2	TRBJ2-3	CASSQVGTTRAQYF
TRBV5-6	TRBJ2-3	CASSVPPGDTQYF
TRBV20-1	TRBJ2-3	CSARDLRGSTDTQYF
TRBV28	TRBJ2-5	CASSHPRVETQYF
TRBV2	TRBJ2-7	CASSVAGPPYEQYF
TRBV7-9	TRBJ2-7	CASSLAEKLEQYF
TRBV28	TRBJ1-6	CASINIRGNSPLHF
TRBV5-1	TRBJ2-7	CASSSADMSEQYF
TRBV10-3	TRBJ2-7	CAISDVTGSEQYF
TRBV9	TRBJ1-1	CASSVPTGPMNTEAFF
TRBV3-1	TRBJ1-6	CASSQLPTGENSPLHF
TRBV27	TRBJ1-2	CASRRGPSSYGYTF
TRBV6-5	TRBJ2-7	CASSGTAKAYEQYF
TRBV6-2/TRBV6-3	TRBJ2-7	CASTNGRNEQYF
TRBV6-2/TRBV6-3	TRBJ2-3	CASTEERGPSTDTQYF
TRBV20-1	TRBJ1-6	CSAEGDTYNSPLHF
TRBV6-5	TRBJ2-1	CASSYSPGIYNEQFF
TRBV29-1	TRBJ2-3	CSAPSGERTDTQYF
TRBV10-3	TRBJ1-4	CAISAGTGTEKLFF